Below are 10 T cell receptor beta chains sequenced from a single sample in a study of shared clonotypes between healthy human individuals. This table comes from immunoSEQ multiplex PCR, and its TCRdb copy is limited to in-frame clones, with some not included. The top ten clones hold approximately 1.5% of a sample with approximately 980,000 clones, over 75% of them seen once. The sequenced sample was memory CD4+ T cells sorted from blood. The subset here: CD45RA-negative fraction. These receptors were taken from a man between 18 and 35 years old in good health.

The chain links TRBV7-3 to TRBJ2-3; 10 positions match TRBD2. Germline V gene lookup returns CDR1 SGHTA and CDR2 FQGTGA. J gave up 6 bases and V 7 bases, and 10 bases lay outside the gene matches. The CDR3 is 15 amino acids. The CDR3 DNA reads as TGTGCCAGCATGCGGGCTAGCGGGGGTTTTGATACGCAGTATTTT. It encodes CASMRASGGFDTQYF.

This clone was observed a few times. The V call is TRBV5-6, the J call TRBJ2-1, with D perhaps matching TRBD2 (6 bases). V gave up 3 bases and J gave up 8 bases, with 15 bases separating them. CDR1 is SGHDT and CDR2 is YYEEEE in the germline V gene. The CDR3 length is 14 residues. The CDR3 DNA reads as TGTGCCAGCAGCTATAGCGGAAGTTTGGATGAGCAGTTCTTC. Translated, it gives CASSYSGSLDEQFF.

J is TRBJ2-2 and V is TRBV7-2; TRBD2 might be the D (5 bases). This CDR3 has 15 residues. Germline lookup yields CDR1 SGHTA and CDR2 FQGNSA. The germline V and J ends were trimmed by 1 base and 2 bases, with 8 bases remaining between them. CDR3 sequence reads: CASSLGGYNTGELFF. The DNA for the CDR3 is TGTGCCAGCAGCTTAGGAGGGTACAACACCGGGGAGCTGTTTTTT.

The chain links TRBV5-4 to TRBJ1-6; D is possibly TRBD1 (5 bases). Trimming removed 4 bases from V and 11 bases from J, with 22 bases in between. This CDR3 comprises 16 residues. CDR1 is SGHNT and CDR2 is YYREEE in the germline V gene (reference sequence). The DNA of the CDR3 is TGTGCCAGCAGCCTTGCCGGGGGTGACGGGACCGCACCCCTCCACTTT. Its protein is CASSLAGGDGTAPLHF.

Only one count was recorded for this clone. V usage is TRBV28 and J usage is TRBJ1-1, with 9 bases fitting TRBD1. The length of the CDR3 is 16 residues. J was trimmed by 3 bases and V by 7 bases; bases with no gene match: 12. Germline V CDR1 and CDR2: MDHEN, SYDVKM. CDR3 in DNA: TGTGCCAGCATCCGGACAGGGGCGTTTCAGGACACTGAAGCTTTCTTT. Protein: CASIRTGAFQDTEAFF.

The gene calls are TRBV7-8 and TRBJ2-5; a weak D match, TRBD1 (5 bases). CDR3 length equals 16 residues. Germline loops: CDR1 SGHVS, CDR2 FQNEAQ. Trimming removed 5 bases from V and 0 bases from J, with 16 bases in between. In nucleotides, the CDR3 is TGTGCCAGCAGCCTTACAAACAGGATAGACCAAGAGACCCAGTACTTC. The encoded protein is CASSLTNRIDQETQYF. Full variable domain (remainder filled in from reference TRBV7-8 and TRBJ2-5): GAGVSQSPRYKVAKRGQDVALRCDPISGHVSLFWYQQALGQGPEFLTYFQNEAQLDKSGLPSDRFFAERPEGSVSTLKIQRTQQEDSAVYLCASSLTNRIDQETQYFGPGTRLLVL.

This clone has only one observation. V and J are TRBV2 and TRBJ2-1; a weak D match, TRBD2 (5 bases). Germline V gene data show CDR1 as SNHLY and CDR2 as FYNNEI. Trimming pared 7 bases from V and 8 bases from J, leaving 9 bases between. This CDR3 is 11 amino acids long. CDR3 sequence reads: CASTYSDEQFF. The CDR3 region has the DNA TGTGCCAGCACATATAGCGATGAGCAGTTCTTC.

The chain has TRBV28 and TRBJ1-2; TRBD1 might be the D (5 bases). With 10 bases removed from V and 6 bases from J, the gap between germline ends came to 18 bases. Germline CDR1 and CDR2: MDHEN and SYDVKM. This CDR3 is 13 amino acids long. CDR3 residues: CATDEGRMDGYTF. The DNA for the CDR3 is TGTGCCACAGACGAGGGGAGAATGGATGGCTACACCTTC.

The chain is built from TRBV5-1 and TRBJ1-2; weak D call: TRBD1 (5 bases). Germline CDR1 SGHRS, CDR2 YFSETQ. The V end lost 9 bases, the J end lost 8 bases, and 29 bases lay between the germline ends. This CDR3 contains 16 residues. CDR3 nucleotide sequence: TGCGCCACTCAATCTGGGGACCGAGGAACCTCGGAAGGCTACACCTTC. This codes for CATQSGDRGTSEGYTF. Using reference TRBV5-1 and TRBJ1-2 for the parts outside the CDR3, the full variable domain is KAGVTQTPRYLIKTRGQQVTLSCSPISGHRSVSWYQQTPGQGLQFLFEYFSETQRNKGNFPGRFSGRQFSNSRSEMNVSTLELGDSALYLCATQSGDRGTSEGYTFGSGTRLTVV.

The chain uses TRBV28 and TRBJ2-1, with a possible D match to TRBD1 (5 bases). Trimming shortened V by 11 bases and J by 7 bases, and 9 bases separated the two germline ends. CDR3 length: 10 residues. Per germline, CDR1 MDHEN and CDR2 SYDVKM. CDR3 sequence (DNA): TGTGCCTCCAGGGCGAATGAGCAGTTCTTC. This encodes CASRANEQFF.